One TCR beta chain is described in this entry. Its matching antigen is unknown. CDR3 length: 14 residues. This entry comes from a study of CXCR3-negative and CXCR3-positive naive CD8 T cells. The TRB cDNA libraries were prepared by 5' RACE with UMI labels. With the 5' RACE reads reprocessed, TCRdb shows one record per CDR3 protein and no DNA. Its clone listing holds some 120,000 distinct CDR3 sequences. Overall study findings and caveats: Most assays used freshly isolated PBMCs, as cryopreservation partially reduced CXCR3. For CXCR3-positive naive cells, TRB CDR3s were more hydrophobic than those of CXCR3-negative naive cells.

Using triplicate sorts, a few hundred thousand cells were collected each time from every CD8+ T cell subset. V gene TRBV12-3 or TRBV12-4 combines with J gene TRBJ1-2. The source material was naive CXCR3+ CD8+ T cells from blood. The subset was: CD45RO-CCR7+CD27+CD95- naive CD8+ T cells expressing CXCR3 (TNR3+). The sequence derives from a human donor in good health. Some clones in this sample may be carry-over from other donors' samples. This CDR3 reads CASSLSIFWEGYTF.